The 24 T cell receptor beta chains below were found in one sample sequenced in a study of T cells and copy number aberrations in small-cell lung cancer. This table comes from immunoSEQ multiplex PCR, and its TCRdb copy is limited to in-frame clones, with some not included. Of some 9,300 clones listed, around 79% were seen once; the top ten hold approximately 32%. Sequenced material: normal tissue next to the tumor. The receptors come from a man in his fifties or sixties with small cell lung cancer.

The CDR3 sequence: CAWAELGPSSGNTIYF. DNA of the CDR3: TGTGCCTGGGCCGAACTGGGACCGAGCTCTGGAAACACCATATATTTT. The V gene is TRBV30, the J gene TRBJ1-3; possible D gene TRBD1, 5 bases. Germline V gene sequence: CDR1 GTSNPN, CDR2 SVGIG (reference sequence). V lost 5 bases to trimming and J lost 0 bases, with 17 bases between them. CDR3 size: 16 residues.

V and J are TRBV7-2 and TRBJ1-3, with TRBD1 identical over 10 bases. The CDR3 extends over 15 amino acids. Germline assignment: CDR1 SGHTA and CDR2 FQGNSA. The ends lost 6 bases at V and 2 bases at J; junction bases unmatched: 4. The CDR3 bases are TGTGCCAGCAGTCCCGACAGGGGGCCTGGAAACACCATATATTTT. Its translation: CASSPDRGPGNTIYF.

In this sample, this clone turned up a few times. The V call is TRBV15, the J call TRBJ2-1, with D maybe TRBD2 (7 bases). The CDR3 runs 17 residues. Germline values: CDR1 LNHNV, CDR2 YYDKDF (reference sequence). Trimming took 0 bases from V and 10 from J, leaving 22 bases between them. DNA of the CDR3: TGTGCCACCAGCAGAGACACCTCCCAGGTCGGGGGGCGGGAGCAGTTCTTC. It is translated as CATSRDTSQVGGREQFF.

This clone has just one count. This chain joins TRBV11-3 and TRBJ2-1; TRBD2 agrees at 10 bases. Germline-derived CDR1 and CDR2 are SGHNT and YENEEA. The junction had 13 bases not matched to a gene; V was cut back by 3 bases and J by 8 bases. This CDR3 region has 17 residues. The CDR3 coding sequence is TGTGCCAGCAGCTTCCAAAGCGGGAGGGCCGGGTATGATGAGCAGTTCTTC. Its translation: CASSFQSGRAGYDEQFF. Complete variable domain (other parts from reference TRBV11-3 and TRBJ2-1): EAGVVQSPRYKIIEKKQPVAFWCNPISGHNTLYWYLQNLGQGPELLIRYENEEAVDDSQLPKDRFSAERLKGVDSTLKIQPAELGDSAVYLCASSFQSGRAGYDEQFFGPGTRLTVL.

This rearrangement joins TRBV2 to TRBJ2-5; TRBD2 matches at 11 bases. CDR3 length: 15 residues. Trimming at V came to 8 bases and at J to 2 bases, leaving 7 bases not matched to a gene. Germline CDR1 is SNHLY and CDR2 is FYNNEI. The CDR3 loop reads CASSLAGGYQETQYF. Written as DNA, the CDR3 is TGTGCCAGCTCTCTAGCGGGGGGCTATCAAGAGACCCAGTACTTC.

This chain uses TRBV6-5 with TRBJ1-2; D perhaps matches TRBD1 (6 bases). Germline V gene sequence: CDR1 MNHEY, CDR2 SVGAGI. V was clipped by 0 bases and J by 7 bases, with 15 bases between them. The length of the CDR3 is 15 residues. The CDR3 sequence: CASSYSIGGRSGYTF. CDR3 bases: TGTGCCAGCAGTTACTCGATAGGGGGTCGGAGTGGCTACACCTTC.

The chain is built from TRBV4-1 and TRBJ2-2; 10 bases align to TRBD1. J gave up 6 bases and V 2 bases, and 6 bases lay outside the gene matches. This CDR3 contains 16 residues. The germline gives CDR1 MGHRA, CDR2 YSYEKL. Written as DNA, the CDR3 is TGCGCCAGCAGCCAACCCGGGACAGGGGCCGCCGGGGAGCTGTTTTTT. Translating gives CASSQPGTGAAGELFF.

This clone was seen only once. The chain has TRBV11-3 and TRBJ2-5; D may be TRBD2 (6 bases). Trimming left V 0 bases short and J 6 bases short, with 8 bases between. CDR3 size: 13 residues. The V gene's germline CDR1 is SGHNT and CDR2 YENEEA. The DNA for the CDR3 is TGTGCCAGCAGCTTAGAGGGGGGAAAGACCCAGTACTTC. It specifies CASSLEGGKTQYF. The full variable domain, in which reference TRBV11-3 and TRBJ2-5 provide the parts outside the CDR3, is EAGVVQSPRYKIIEKKQPVAFWCNPISGHNTLYWYLQNLGQGPELLIRYENEEAVDDSQLPKDRFSAERLKGVDSTLKIQPAELGDSAVYLCASSLEGGKTQYFGPGTRLLVL.

The chain is built from TRBV4-1 and TRBJ2-7; 7 bases map to TRBD1. In germline, CDR1 is MGHRA, CDR2 YSYEKL. The CDR3 sequence is 18 residues long. The junction had 12 bases not matched to a gene; V was cut back by 1 base and J by 0 bases. The DNA of the CDR3 is TGCGCCAGCAGCCAAGGCAGATCTAGGACAGGCCTCTCCTACGAGCAGTACTTC. It yields the protein CASSQGRSRTGLSYEQYF.

CDR3 loop: CASSGGWTGDYEQYF. The CDR3 DNA is TGTGCCAGTAGTGGTGGTTGGACAGGAGACTACGAGCAGTACTTC. The chain joins TRBV19 to TRBJ2-7; 7 bases align to TRBD1. The CDR3 has 15 amino acids. From germline, CDR1 is LNHDA and CDR2 SQIVND (reference sequence). J was trimmed by 3 bases and V by 5 bases; bases with no gene match: 10.

The chain combines TRBV19 with TRBJ1-1, with D perhaps TRBD1 (5 bases). CDR1 LNHDA and CDR2 SQIVND come from the germline V gene (reference sequence). V dropped 7 bases and J dropped 1 base, with 19 bases sitting between them. The CDR3 is 16 amino acids. CDR3 in amino acids: CASTIWGSRGNTEAFF. The CDR3 DNA is TGTGCCAGTACAATCTGGGGCAGCCGAGGGAACACTGAAGCTTTCTTT.

V and J are TRBV4-2 and TRBJ2-2, with 13 bases lining up with TRBD2. Germline CDR1 LGHNA, CDR2 YNFKEQ. V trimming: 1 base; J trimming: 5 bases; junction bases outside the gene matches: 4. This CDR3 has 17 residues. CDR3 sequence: CASSQGTSGSLTGELFF. In DNA, the CDR3 is TGTGCCAGCAGCCAAGGGACTAGCGGGAGTTTGACCGGGGAGCTGTTTTTT.

This clone rates as large (0.1 to 1%). This chain joins TRBV30 and TRBJ1-1; no definite D call. CDR3 length: 12 amino acids. The V end was cut by 0 bases, the J end by 0 bases, with 2 bases between. Per germline, CDR1 GTSNPN and CDR2 SVGIG (reference sequence). The CDR3 region is CAWSVMNTEAFF. CDR3 bases: TGTGCCTGGAGTGTAATGAACACTGAAGCTTTCTTT.

A word on this clone: The junction departs from the called germline gene at one end, perhaps through a read error. The V gene is TRBV7-8, the J gene TRBJ2-1, with 13 nucleotides matching TRBD2. This CDR3 has 14 residues. The V gene's germline CDR1 is SGHVS and CDR2 FQNEAQ. CDR3 in DNA: TGTGTCAGCAGCCCACCGGGACTAGCGGGAAGGCAGTTCTTC. It specifies CVSSPPGLAGRQFF.

A few counts support this clone. This chain joins TRBV19 and TRBJ1-3, with D maybe TRBD1 (5 bases). In germline, CDR1 is LNHDA, CDR2 SQIVND (reference sequence). Trimming took off 5 bases at V and 7 bases at J, with 15 bases between the two ends. The CDR3 totals 14 residues. The CDR3 protein is CASSQQGGRNTIYF. The CDR3 DNA is TGTGCCAGTAGTCAGCAGGGTGGACGGAACACCATATATTTT. Full variable domain (outside the CDR3, taken from reference TRBV19 and TRBJ1-3): DGGITQSPKYLFRKEGQNVTLSCEQNLNHDAMYWYRQDPGQGLRLIYYSQIVNDFQKGDIAEGYSVSREKKESFPLTVTSAQKNPTAFYLCASSQQGGRNTIYFGEGSWLTVV.

This chain joins TRBV7-2 and TRBJ2-2; D is tentatively TRBD1 or TRBD2 (5 bases each). Germline CDR1 SGHTA, CDR2 FQGNSA. This CDR3 is 15 amino acids long. The V gene lost 2 bases and the J gene lost 3 bases, with 10 bases spanning the gap. The CDR3: CASSLYEGYTGELFF. The CDR3 region has the DNA TGTGCCAGCAGCTTATACGAGGGGTACACCGGGGAGCTGTTTTTT.

This clone appeared a single time. This rearrangement joins TRBV5-1 to TRBJ2-1; 14 nucleotides match TRBD2. Per germline, CDR1 SGHRS and CDR2 YFSETQ. The CDR3 totals 20 residues. Unmatched junction bases numbered 18, after V lost 4 bases and J lost 6 bases. The CDR3 loop reads CASSPEWYRPGLAGVNEQFF. The CDR3 nucleotides are TGCGCCAGCAGCCCCGAATGGTACAGGCCGGGACTAGCGGGAGTCAATGAGCAGTTCTTC. The whole variable domain, filled in from reference TRBV5-1 and TRBJ2-1, reads KAGVTQTPRYLIKTRGQQVTLSCSPISGHRSVSWYQQTPGQGLQFLFEYFSETQRNKGNFPGRFSGRQFSNSRSEMNVSTLELGDSALYLCASSPEWYRPGLAGVNEQFFGPGTRLTVL.

With regard to this clone: Additional DNA sequences in this sample encode the identical CDR3. The rearrangement joins TRBV20-1 to TRBJ2-5, with D perhaps TRBD1 or TRBD2 (5 bases each). V lost 6 bases to trimming and J lost 1 base, with 6 bases between them. The length of the CDR3 is 11 residues. Germline V CDR1 and CDR2: DFQATT, SNEGSKA (reference sequence). DNA for the CDR3: TGCAGTGCGGGGACCCAAGAGACCCAGTACTTC. It yields the protein CSAGTQETQYF.

The J gene is TRBJ2-3, the V gene TRBV5-1, with D possibly being TRBD2 (5 bases). V lost 4 bases and J 2 bases, leaving 17 bases between the germline ends. CDR3 size: 16 residues. Looked up from germline, CDR1 is SGHRS and CDR2 is YFSETQ. The CDR3 DNA sequence: TGCGCCAGCAGCGGACGATACGGGATGAACACAGATACGCAGTATTTT. It translates to CASSGRYGMNTDTQYF.

This clone has a handful of counts. The V call is TRBV10-1, the J call TRBJ2-3, with unresolved D. Germline CDR1 reads WNHNN; CDR2 reads SYGVQD (reference sequence). Trimming pared 6 bases from V and 2 bases from J, leaving 9 bases between. The CDR3 length is 13 residues. The CDR3 is CASRAGFTDTQYF. The DNA of the CDR3 is TGCGCCAGCAGGGCAGGCTTCACAGATACGCAGTATTTT.

Concerning this clone: This specimen includes other DNA sequences encoding the same CDR3. The chain recombines TRBV7-2 with TRBJ2-7; D perhaps matches TRBD1 (6 bases). CDR1 and CDR2 (germline): SGHTA, FQGNSA. V lost 5 bases and J 0 bases, leaving 11 bases between the germline ends. There are 14 residues in the CDR3. The CDR3 loop reads CASSPRTASYEQYF. DNA for the CDR3: TGTGCCAGCAGCCCCCGGACAGCCTCCTACGAGCAGTACTTC.

Points on this clone: A much larger clone lies one base from this, so it may be a read error. This chain uses TRBV5-4 with TRBJ2-7; D not resolved. CDR3 size: 11 residues. Germline V gene lookup returns CDR1 SGHNT and CDR2 YYREEE (reference sequence). Trimming left V 1 base short and J 12 bases short, with 11 bases between. CDR3 DNA: TGTGCCAGCAGCTTGACGGCAATTCTGTACTTC. This codes for CASSLTAILYF.

J is TRBJ1-2 and V is TRBV2; D perhaps matches TRBD1 (6 bases). The CDR3 runs 14 residues. Trimming shortened V by 4 bases and J by 7 bases, and 16 bases separated the two germline ends. Germline lookup yields CDR1 SNHLY and CDR2 FYNNEI. CDR3 in DNA: TGTGCCAGCAGTGTCGGCCAGGGGTGGGGTGGCTACACCTTC. It encodes CASSVGQGWGGYTF. The complete variable domain, with remaining parts taken from reference TRBV2 and TRBJ1-2, reads EPEVTQTPSHQVTQMGQEVILRCVPISNHLYFYWYRQILGQKVEFLVSFYNNEISEKSEIFDDQFSVERPDGSNFTLKIRSTKLEDSAMYFCASSVGQGWGGYTFGSGTRLTVV.

The rearrangement uses TRBV28 and TRBJ2-7; 10 positions agree with TRBD1. The junction had 15 bases not matched to a gene; V was cut back by 4 bases and J by 3 bases. This CDR3 is 18 amino acids long. CDR1 and CDR2 from the germline V gene are MDHEN and SYDVKM. The CDR3 sequence is CASSSPSMTGGVFYEQYF. The CDR3 bases are TGTGCCAGCAGTTCCCCCTCAATGACAGGGGGCGTTTTCTACGAGCAGTACTTC.